The T cell receptor beta chain under discussion was sequenced for a study of T cells in Graves' hyperthyroidism and ophthalmopathy. CDR1 SEHNR and CDR2 FQNEAQ come from the germline V gene (reference sequence). The length of the CDR3 is 15 residues. To note about this clonotype: A read error may produce the germline difference seen at one junction end.

The CDR3 regions of TCR beta were amplified from RNA transcripts. The HTBI primer set was used in a first-round RT-PCR of the TCR CDR3. MiXCR, run by TCRdb on the multiplex PCR reads, gives a single entry per CDR3 protein. The repertoire includes over 400,000 distinct CDR3 sequences, about 15% of them detected once, and roughly 13% sits in the top ten. The J gene is TRBJ2-5, the V gene TRBV7-9, with D tentatively TRBD1 (5 bases). This clonotype was sampled from a man between 18 and 35 years old with Graves' ophthalmopathy. Sequences were obtained from blood. CDR3 coding DNA: TGTGCCAGCAGTACCCCAGGGAATGGACAAGGGACCCAGTACTTC. Translation: CASSTPGNGQGTQYF.